The entry below gives a single T cell receptor (beta chain) sequence along with its context. No antigen is known for it. The data are from a study of CD8 T cells in ankylosing spondylitis. V gave up 3 bases and J gave up 1 base; unmatched junction bases: 13. This CDR3 has 17 residues. CDR1 and CDR2 (germline): DFQATT, SNEGSKA (reference sequence). Study-wide points: Characteristic of ankylosing spondylitis blood, it appeared, was a TCR beta motif comprising roughly 8 highly homologous variants. Clones linked to the disease showed a CD8+ phenotype. They occurred at relatively low frequencies in peripheral blood. Disease-linked clones reportedly showed significant enrichment in matched ankylosing spondylitis synovial fluid. In the blood and synovial fluid of reactive arthritis, some motif variants had been previously reported.

It was by quantitative 5'-RACE with molecular barcodes that TCR beta libraries were made. A single record per CDR3 protein comes from TCRdb applying MiXCR to the 5' RACE reads. The sample includes 700,000 or so distinct CDR3 sequences, 15% to 20% of them seen just once. The genes are TRBV20-1 and TRBJ2-5; 8 bases match TRBD2. Sequencing was done on a sample of blood, either unsorted or a sorted T cell fraction (not recorded which). This TCR was sampled from a male donor with ankylosing spondylitis. The CDR3 DNA sequence: TGCAGTGCTAGCCCTACGGGGGCTAGCGGGCTCCAAGAGACCCAGTACTTC. Translation gives CSASPTGASGLQETQYF.